Following are 13 T cell receptor beta chains from one sample sequenced in a study of T cells after yellow fever vaccination. MiXCR, applied by TCRdb to the 5' RACE reads, yields one record per CDR3 protein. The data hold 280,000 or so distinct CDR3 sequences, with under 9% observed a single time. The starting material was CD4+ T cells sorted from PBMCs, obtained 5 days after the yellow fever booster vaccination. These receptor sequences come from a man aged 18 to 30 who received the YFV17D yellow fever vaccine.

This clonotype was observed a handful of times. V usage is TRBV4-3 and J usage is TRBJ1-3; D possibly corresponds to TRBD1 (5 bases). The CDR3 is 16 residues long. Trimming left V 1 base short and J 0 bases short, with 10 bases between. Germline V gives CDR1 LGHNA, CDR2 YSLEER. The CDR3 loop is CASSQGVGLSGNTIYF. The CDR3 DNA reads as TGCGCCAGCAGCCAAGGTGTGGGACTCTCTGGAAACACCATATATTTT.

This clonotype came up a few times. J is TRBJ2-3 and V is TRBV24-1; the D gene is possibly TRBD2 (6 bases). V was pared by 6 bases and J by 3 bases, with 15 bases between. CDR3 length: 15 residues. Germline V gene lookup returns CDR1 KGHDR and CDR2 SFDVKD. CDR3 sequence reads: CATSQRVPDTDTQYF. DNA of the CDR3: TGTGCCACCAGTCAGCGGGTACCGGATACAGATACGCAGTATTTT.

There are many counts of this clonotype. V is TRBV4-3 and J is TRBJ2-7; D gene uncertain. CDR3 size: 14 residues. The germline V and J ends were trimmed by 0 bases and 4 bases, with 10 bases remaining between them. Germline-derived CDR1 and CDR2 are LGHNA and YSLEER. This CDR3 reads CASSQDLGVYEQYF. CDR3 DNA sequence: TGCGCCAGCAGCCAAGATCTGGGTGTTTACGAGCAGTACTTC.

Points on this clonotype: One junction end disagrees with the germline gene, perhaps due to a read error. The chain combines TRBV30 with TRBJ2-6, with D possibly matching TRBD1 (6 bases). The CDR3 runs to 14 residues. The germline CDR1 and CDR2 sequences are GTSNPN and SVGIG (reference sequence). The CDR3 bases are TGTCCCTGGAGAGGACAGCCTGGGGCCAACGTCCTGACTTTC. It codes for CPWRGQPGANVLTF.

This clonotype came up a few times. The chain combines TRBV4-3 with TRBJ2-5; no firm D call. CDR1 is LGHNA, CDR2 YSLEER, per germline. The length of the CDR3 is 15 residues. Trimming cost V 0 bases and J 5 bases, with 13 bases left between them. CDR3 nucleotide sequence: TGCGCCAGCAGCCAAGAGGTCATTGCTTGGGAGACCCAGTACTTC. Translating it yields CASSQEVIAWETQYF.

This clonotype came up a few times. The chain uses TRBV20-1 and TRBJ2-5; possible D gene TRBD2, 6 bases. Trimming shortened V by 0 bases and J by 1 base, and 12 bases separated the two germline ends. The CDR3 contains 15 residues. Germline values: CDR1 DFQATT, CDR2 SNEGSKA (reference sequence). The CDR3 DNA follows: TGCAGTGCTAGAGATCCGATGGAGGGCCAAGAGACCCAGTACTTC. The encoded protein is CSARDPMEGQETQYF.

The chain joins TRBV21-1 to TRBJ2-7; no check of the table's D call, TRBD1, against the DNA was made. TRBV21-1 is given as a pseudogene. CDR3 length: 16 residues. The CDR3 coding sequence is TGTGCCAGCTCGAAAGGAGCCCTTGGGACAGGGGATGAGCAGTACGTC. As protein: CASSKGALGTGDEQYV.

This chain joins TRBV20-1 and TRBJ2-5; D might be TRBD2 (6 bases). Germline values: CDR1 DFQATT, CDR2 SNEGSKA (reference sequence). This CDR3 contains 14 residues. With 0 bases removed from V and 1 base from J, the gap between germline ends came to 9 bases. CDR3: CSARDLGLQETQYF. The DNA for the CDR3 is TGCAGTGCTAGAGATTTGGGACTCCAAGAGACCCAGTACTTC.

This clonotype has a handful of counts. The rearrangement uses TRBV15 and TRBJ2-7; D ambiguous. V shed 0 bases and J shed 2 bases, with 11 bases lying between them. Looked up from germline, CDR1 is LNHNV and CDR2 is YYDKDF (reference sequence). The CDR3 covers 15 residues. The CDR3: CATSRDPGLTYEQYV. The CDR3 DNA reads as TGTGCCACCAGCAGAGACCCGGGCCTAACCTACGAGCAGTACGTC.

The CDR3 DNA reads TGTGCCAGCAGTTGGTCAGGGGGCGCCTACGAGCAGTACGTC. It encodes CASSWSGGAYEQYV. V gene TRBV6-6 combines with J gene TRBJ2-7, with 8 bases lining up with TRBD1. Germline CDR1 MNHNY, CDR2 SVGAGI (reference sequence). The CDR3 consists of 14 residues. Germline trimming cut 4 bases from V and 2 bases from J; bases unmatched to any gene: 4.

Only a few counts were recorded for this clonotype. The gene calls are TRBV4-2 and TRBJ2-5, with a weak D call TRBD2 (7 bases). The germline V and J ends were trimmed by 4 bases and 5 bases, with 14 bases remaining between them. The CDR3 is 14 residues long. Germline V gene data show CDR1 as LGHNA and CDR2 as YNFKEQ. The CDR3 DNA sequence: TGTGCCAGCAGCCGGGACAAGGGAGGGGAGACCCAGTACTTC. Its protein product is CASSRDKGGETQYF.

This chain joins TRBV5-1 and TRBJ2-1; TRBD2 agrees at 7 bases. The CDR3 totals 16 residues. Germline CDR1 and CDR2: SGHRS and YFSETQ. Unmatched junction bases numbered 7, after V lost 0 bases and J lost 4 bases. The CDR3, as DNA: TGCGCCAGCAGCTTGGAACGACTAGCTGGATACAATGAGCAGTTCTTC. It yields the protein CASSLERLAGYNEQFF.

A few counts support this clonotype. The rearrangement links TRBV7-2 to TRBJ2-1, with D perhaps TRBD1 (6 bases). Germline CDR1 and CDR2: SGHTA and FQGNSA. The length of the CDR3 is 15 residues. The V and J ends lost 2 bases and 3 bases respectively, with 11 bases between them. The chain's CDR3 is CASSLQGIFYNEQFF. The CDR3 bases are TGTGCCAGCAGCTTACAGGGGATTTTCTACAATGAGCAGTTCTTC.